The 23 T cell receptor beta chains given below trace back to one sample, sequenced in a study of blood T cell repertoires in COVID-19. Assay used: immunoSEQ multiplex PCR; TCRdb lists only in-frame clones, some missing. Among 46,000 or so clones listed, 88% were seen once. Source material: peripheral blood. The receptors shown here come from a man aged 50 to 60 with acute or convalescent COVID-19.

This clone has only one observation. The junction does not match germline at one end; this may be a read error. The chain has TRBV7-9 and TRBJ2-7; tentatively, D is TRBD1 (7 bases). The CDR3 has 12 amino acids. Germline CDR1 and CDR2: SEHNR and FQNEAQ (reference sequence). The CDR3 sequence is CASSSPGDSNDF. CDR3 DNA: TGTGCCAGCAGCTCCCCGGGGGACAGCAACGACTTC.

This clone was seen only once. The chain recombines TRBV2 with TRBJ2-3; tentatively, D is TRBD1 (5 bases). The germline gives CDR1 SNHLY, CDR2 FYNNEI. The CDR3 extends over 14 amino acids. V was shortened by 11 bases and J by 2 bases, with 17 bases between the two germline ends. Here the CDR3 reads CAVRQTEATDTQYF. CDR3 bases: TGTGCCGTTCGCCAGACAGAAGCCACAGATACGCAGTATTTT. The full variable domain, completed using reference TRBV2 and TRBJ2-3, is EPEVTQTPSHQVTQMGQEVILRCVPISNHLYFYWYRQILGQKVEFLVSFYNNEISEKSEIFDDQFSVERPDGSNFTLKIRSTKLEDSAMYFCAVRQTEATDTQYFGPGTRLTVL.

The gene calls are TRBV20-1 and TRBJ2-3; no clear D. CDR3 length: 11 residues. Germline-derived CDR1 and CDR2 are DFQATT and SNEGSKA (reference sequence). V lost 4 bases and J lost 4, with 6 bases in between. The chain's CDR3 is CSAIQSDTQYF. For the CDR3, the DNA is TGCAGTGCTATCCAATCAGATACGCAGTATTTT.

The chain has TRBV2 and TRBJ1-5, with 9 bases identical to TRBD1. The CDR3 has 15 residues. Germline CDR1 reads SNHLY; CDR2 reads FYNNEI. V was clipped by 7 bases and J by 6 bases; unmatched bases: 10. The chain's CDR3 is CASMLDRGLGQPQHF. The DNA for the CDR3 is TGTGCCAGCATGCTGGACAGGGGATTGGGTCAGCCCCAGCATTTT.

This rearrangement joins TRBV24-1 to TRBJ2-2; 7 bases map to TRBD1. Germline V gene sequence: CDR1 KGHDR, CDR2 SFDVKD. V was clipped by 4 bases and J by 5 bases; unmatched bases: 6. CDR3 size: 15 residues. The CDR3 DNA reads as TGTGCCACCAGTGACTGGGGACAGACAACCGGGGAGCTGTTTTTT. This sequence encodes CATSDWGQTTGELFF.

V is TRBV5-4 and J is TRBJ2-2; no reliable D call. Trimming took off 0 bases at V and 4 bases at J, with 7 bases between the two ends. This CDR3 contains 14 residues. Germline V gene sequence: CDR1 SGHNT, CDR2 YYREEE (reference sequence). Here the CDR3 reads CASSLDSLTGELFF. The CDR3 DNA reads as TGTGCCAGCAGCTTGGATTCCCTCACCGGGGAGCTGTTTTTT.

The gene calls are TRBV7-2 and TRBJ1-5; weak D call: TRBD1 (6 bases). Germline assignment: CDR1 SGHTA and CDR2 FQGNSA. This CDR3 region has 16 residues. V dropped 2 bases and J dropped 8 bases, with 19 bases sitting between them. The CDR3 nucleotides are TGTGCCAGCAGCTTAAAGGGGGGGTCGGCGTTTGAGCCCCAGCATTTT. Its protein is CASSLKGGSAFEPQHF. The full variable domain, its missing parts supplied by reference TRBV7-2 and TRBJ1-5, is GAGVSQSPSNKVTEKGKDVELRCDPISGHTALYWYRQSLGQGLEFLIYFQGNSAPDKSGLPSDRFSAERTGGSVSTLTIQRTQQEDSAVYLCASSLKGGSAFEPQHFGDGTRLSIL.

J is TRBJ1-5 and V is TRBV27; D is unresolved. Trimming left V 2 bases short and J 0 bases short, with 17 bases between. The CDR3 loop spans 18 amino acids. CDR1 MNHEY and CDR2 SMNVEV come from the germline V gene (reference sequence). The CDR3 region is CASSLRRQRENSNQPQHF. CDR3 nucleotide sequence: TGTGCCAGCAGTTTAAGGAGGCAGAGAGAAAATAGCAATCAGCCCCAGCATTTT.

This clone was detected only a few times. This sample also contains other DNA sequences that code for the same CDR3. The chain uses TRBV24-1 and TRBJ2-5; perhaps TRBD2 as D (6 bases). V was trimmed by 1 base and J by 4 bases, leaving 9 bases between them. The CDR3 runs to 14 residues. CDR1 and CDR2 (germline): KGHDR, SFDVKD. CDR3 DNA sequence: TGTGCCACCAGTGATTTCGCGGGGAGAGAGACCCAGTACTTC. Translating gives CATSDFAGRETQYF.

This chain connects TRBV5-4 to TRBJ1-6, with 9 bases matching TRBD1. The V gene's germline CDR1 is SGHNT and CDR2 YYREEE (reference sequence). V lost 3 bases to trimming and J lost 13 bases; unmatched junction nucleotides: 11. This CDR3 is 15 amino acids long. The CDR3 is CASSSTTGGIEPLHF. Here the CDR3 DNA reads TGTGCCAGCAGCTCCACGACAGGGGGGATCGAGCCCCTCCACTTT.

The rearrangement uses TRBV2 and TRBJ1-6; D call uncertain. Germline lookup yields CDR1 SNHLY and CDR2 FYNNEI. This CDR3 spans 15 amino acids. The V end lost 2 bases, the J end lost 9 bases, and 14 bases lay between the germline ends. The CDR3 spells CASSETTPEASPLHF. CDR3 nucleotide sequence: TGTGCCAGCAGTGAAACGACACCCGAAGCTTCACCCCTCCACTTT.

The chain recombines TRBV28 with TRBJ1-1; weak D call: TRBD1 (5 bases). The V gene lost 8 bases and the J gene lost 7 bases, with 23 bases spanning the gap. CDR1 and CDR2 (germline): MDHEN, SYDVKM. This CDR3 spans 15 amino acids. The CDR3 nucleotides are TGTGCCAGCGATCAATCGGCGGGGACCCCCATTGAAGCTTTCTTT. Translation: CASDQSAGTPIEAFF.

The J gene is TRBJ2-1, the V gene TRBV12-3 or TRBV12-4; no clear D. V lost 2 bases and J lost 7, with 9 bases in between. CDR3 length equals 13 residues. CDR3 region: CASSLLLQNEQFF. The CDR3 DNA sequence: TGTGCCAGCAGTTTACTGCTTCAGAATGAGCAGTTCTTC.

This clone was counted only a few times. The V call is TRBV6-6, the J call TRBJ2-1; D unresolved. V shed 4 bases and J shed 0 bases, with 10 bases lying between them. Per the germline V gene, CDR1 is MNHNY and CDR2 is SVGAGI (reference sequence). This CDR3 spans 15 amino acids. Here the CDR3 DNA reads TGTGCCAGCAGTTCAACCGAGAGCTCCTACAATGAGCAGTTCTTC. Amino acids: CASSSTESSYNEQFF.

V usage is TRBV6-5 and J usage is TRBJ2-7, with TRBD1 matching 7 bases. The CDR3 is made up of 13 amino acids. Germline CDR1 reads MNHEY; CDR2 reads SVGAGI. Trimming removed 8 bases from V and 1 base from J; junction bases left unmatched: 5. The CDR3 loop reads CASGDRASYEQYF. The DNA of the CDR3 is TGTGCCAGCGGGGACAGAGCATCCTACGAGCAGTACTTC.

The chain recombines TRBV3-1 (or the pseudogene TRBV3-2) with TRBJ1-5, with D possibly TRBD1 on 5 matching bases. The CDR3 spans 15 residues. The germline V gene encodes CDR1 LGHDT and CDR2 YNNKEL (reference sequence). V was clipped by 6 bases and J by 1 base, with 13 bases between them. CDR3 residues: CASSLTGGSNQPQHF. CDR3 bases: TGTGCCAGCAGTCTCACAGGAGGGAGCAATCAGCCCCAGCATTTT.

The chain is built from TRBV19 and TRBJ2-7, with D unclear. The V gene lost 7 bases and the J gene lost 0 bases, with 13 bases spanning the gap. This CDR3 comprises 14 residues. The germline V gene encodes CDR1 LNHDA and CDR2 SQIVND (reference sequence). CDR3 residues: CASTRSLSSYEQYF. The CDR3 DNA is TGTGCCAGTACCAGAAGTTTAAGCTCCTACGAGCAGTACTTC. The full variable domain, its missing parts supplied by reference TRBV19 and TRBJ2-7, is DGGITQSPKYLFRKEGQNVTLSCEQNLNHDAMYWYRQDPGQGLRLIYYSQIVNDFQKGDIAEGYSVSREKKESFPLTVTSAQKNPTAFYLCASTRSLSSYEQYFGPGTRLTVT.

This clone appeared once. The chain uses TRBV5-1 and TRBJ2-7; 7 bases line up with TRBD1. The CDR3 is 15 residues long. Trimming at V came to 0 bases and at J to 3 bases, leaving 6 bases not matched to a gene. CDR1 and CDR2 from the germline V gene are SGHRS and YFSETQ. For the CDR3, the DNA is TGCGCCAGCAGCTTGGATCTAGCAGGGGGCTACGAGCAGTACTTC. Translating gives CASSLDLAGGYEQYF.

This chain joins TRBV15 and TRBJ1-5; D unresolved. Trimming removed 2 bases from V and 6 bases from J, with 20 bases in between. This CDR3 has 17 residues. Germline CDR1 LNHNV, CDR2 YYDKDF (reference sequence). This chain's CDR3 is CATSRRQTLGFVQPQHF. The CDR3 nucleotides are TGTGCCACCAGCAGACGACAAACTCTCGGTTTTGTTCAGCCCCAGCATTTT.

CDR3: CSAIGLAGAPGTQYF. CDR3 DNA sequence: TGCAGCGCTATTGGACTAGCGGGGGCCCCGGGGACCCAGTACTTC. The chain couples TRBV29-1 to TRBJ2-5; 13 nucleotides line up with TRBD2. Germline loops: CDR1 SQVTM, CDR2 ANQGSEA. The CDR3 length is 15 residues. V was clipped by 7 bases and J by 7 bases; unmatched bases: 12.

The rearrangement links TRBV3-1 (or the pseudogene TRBV3-2) to TRBJ2-7; 8 bases match TRBD2. The ends lost 2 bases at V and 2 bases at J; junction bases unmatched: 5. Germline V CDR1 and CDR2: LGHDT, YNNKEL (reference sequence). The CDR3 consists of 15 residues. The CDR3 spells CASSQRTGLAYEQYF. CDR3 coding DNA: TGTGCCAGCAGCCAACGGACGGGACTAGCCTACGAGCAGTACTTC.

This chain joins TRBV5-4 and TRBJ2-5; 11 bases agree with TRBD2. V shed 1 base and J 2 bases; nucleotides not matched to a gene: 4. Germline values: CDR1 SGHNT, CDR2 YYREEE (reference sequence). The CDR3 runs 16 residues. The CDR3 spells CASSLRASGGQETQYF. As DNA, the CDR3 is TGTGCCAGCAGCTTGAGGGCTAGCGGGGGGCAAGAGACCCAGTACTTC.

V gene TRBV4-1 combines with J gene TRBJ2-7; TRBD2 is a possible D gene (6 bases). The CDR3 length is 17 residues. V was cut by 2 bases and J by 4 bases, with 21 bases left in between. Germline V gene lookup returns CDR1 MGHRA and CDR2 YSYEKL. CDR3 loop: CASSQSVSGTLLYEQYF. Written as DNA, the CDR3 is TGCGCCAGCAGCCAATCCGTATCCGGGACTCTCTTATACGAGCAGTACTTC.